This T cell receptor (beta chain) was recorded in a study of blood T cell repertoires in COVID-19. TCRdb's copy holds only in-frame clones and misses some; the assay was immunoSEQ multiplex PCR. The sample has about 390,000 clones, 87% seen once. The CDR3 is 13 amino acids. The germline V gene has CDR1 MNHEY and CDR2 SVGAGI. V lost 6 bases and J lost 4, with 12 bases in between. The chain couples TRBV6-5 to TRBJ1-2; the D is unclear. The sample was PBMCs or T cells enriched from blood (not recorded which). The source of this sequence is a woman aged 45-65 years who had recovered from COVID-19. This chain's CDR3 is CASSEDWGYGYTF. The CDR3 DNA reads as TGTGCCAGCAGCGAGGACTGGGGCTATGGCTACACCTTC.